The 28 T cell receptor beta chains below were found in one sample sequenced in a study of T-cell reconstitution after alpha-beta-depleted transplantation in children. Molecular barcoding with unique molecular identifiers was used for the TCRbeta library. Using its own MiXCR run on the PCR reads, TCRdb lists one record per CDR3 protein. In the table there are roughly 180,000 distinct CDR3 sequences, around 10% of which are singletons. The sample in question was PBMCs, obtained before TCRalphabeta/CD19-depleted stem cell transplant. These receptors all come from a boy aged 2 to 10 with acute myeloid leukemia, due to receive a stem cell transplant.

This clonotype was observed many times. V usage is TRBV20-1 and J usage is TRBJ2-3, with a weak D call TRBD2 (6 bases). This CDR3 comprises 15 residues. V lost 2 bases and J 2 bases, leaving 14 bases between the germline ends. Germline CDR1 reads DFQATT; CDR2 reads SNEGSKA (reference sequence). The CDR3 region is CSARNWGEVTDTQYF. As DNA, the CDR3 is TGCAGTGCTAGAAATTGGGGGGAGGTCACAGATACGCAGTATTTT.

This clonotype was found many times. The genes are TRBV5-1 and TRBJ2-7, with D uncertain. CDR1 and CDR2 from the germline V gene are SGHRS and YFSETQ. This CDR3 region has 14 residues. Trimming removed 0 bases at V and 2 bases at J, with 9 bases between. The CDR3 DNA follows: TGCGCCAGCAGCTTGGCGGGCGGAACCTACGAGCAGTACGTC. This encodes CASSLAGGTYEQYV.

This clonotype was counted many times. A junction end diverges from the germline sequence, so it may reflect a read error. V usage is TRBV5-4 and J usage is TRBJ2-3; possible D gene TRBD2, 5 bases. Per the germline V gene, CDR1 is SGHNT and CDR2 is YYREEE (reference sequence). This CDR3 has 16 amino acids. CDR3 sequence (DNA): TGTGCCAGCAGTTTGGCCCTAGCAGCCCCCACAGATACGCAGTATTTT. It encodes CASSLALAAPTDTQYF.

This clonotype was counted ten times or more. The genes are TRBV20-1 and TRBJ2-1; the D is unclear. In germline, CDR1 is DFQATT, CDR2 SNEGSKA (reference sequence). Trimming left V 0 bases short and J 4 bases short, with 7 bases between. The CDR3 extends over 13 amino acids. The CDR3, as DNA: TGCAGTGCTAGAGACACTACGTACAATGAGCAGTTCTTC. Translated: CSARDTTYNEQFF.

This clonotype was recorded at least ten times. V usage is TRBV20-1 and J usage is TRBJ2-2; perhaps D is TRBD1 or TRBD2 (6 bases each). V lost 2 bases to trimming and J lost 6 bases, with 13 bases between them. Per germline, CDR1 DFQATT and CDR2 SNEGSKA (reference sequence). The CDR3 loop spans 14 amino acids. CDR3 coding DNA: TGCAGTGCTAGACACAGGGAGCGGGCCGGGGAGCTGTTTTTT. This codes for CSARHRERAGELFF.

This clonotype was observed at least ten times. The V gene is TRBV5-1, the J gene TRBJ2-5; 16 positions agree with TRBD2. This CDR3 region has 16 residues. CDR1 is SGHRS and CDR2 is YFSETQ in the germline V gene. V was pared by 4 bases and J by 9 bases, with 9 bases of the junction left unmatched. The CDR3 loop is CASSGGTSGGGFSQYF. DNA of the CDR3: TGCGCCAGCAGCGGAGGGACTAGCGGGGGGGGATTTTCCCAGTACTTC.

This clonotype showed up many times. The chain recombines TRBV7-2 with TRBJ2-4, with 9 bases identical to TRBD1. Germline lookup yields CDR1 SGHTA and CDR2 FQGNSA. The CDR3 sequence is 18 residues long. The V and J ends lost 5 bases and 5 bases, in that order; junction bases with no gene match: 16. The chain's CDR3 is CASSRSSTVTGGQNIQYF. DNA for the CDR3: TGTGCCAGCAGCCGAAGTAGTACAGTGACAGGGGGTCAAAACATTCAGTACTTC.

V usage is TRBV20-1 and J usage is TRBJ2-7; TRBD1 matches at 8 bases. CDR1 and CDR2 (germline): DFQATT, SNEGSKA (reference sequence). The CDR3 is 15 amino acids. V shed 5 bases and J 2 bases; nucleotides not matched to a gene: 11. This chain's CDR3 is CSALDRDRYTYEQYF. The CDR3 bases are TGCAGTGCTCTTGACCGGGACAGGTACACCTACGAGCAGTACTTC.

The sample holds many counts of this clonotype. The rearrangement joins TRBV9 to TRBJ2-7, with D possibly being TRBD2 (5 bases). Per the germline V gene, CDR1 is SGDLS and CDR2 is YYNGEE. CDR3 size: 17 residues. V dropped 2 bases and J dropped 2 bases, with 20 bases sitting between them. In DNA form, the CDR3 reads TGTGCCAGCAGCGTCTCCCCCTACAGCGCGGGTCCCTACGAGCAGTACTTC. Amino acids: CASSVSPYSAGPYEQYF.

This clonotype has a count of ten or more. CDR3: CASTSRTSGRLTEQYF. CDR3 sequence (DNA): TGTGCCAGCACTTCAAGGACTAGCGGGAGACTTACCGAGCAGTACTTC. This chain uses TRBV28 with TRBJ2-7, with TRBD2 identical over 13 bases. Looked up from germline, CDR1 is MDHEN and CDR2 is SYDVKM. The CDR3 is 16 amino acids. V was clipped by 7 bases and J by 6 bases; unmatched bases: 12. The full variable domain, rest sourced from reference TRBV28 and TRBJ2-7, is DVKVTQSSRYLVKRTGEKVFLECVQDMDHENMFWYRQDPGLGLRLIYFSYDVKMKEKGDIPEGYSVSREKKERFSLILESASTNQTSMYLCASTSRTSGRLTEQYFGPGTRLTVT.

This clonotype has ten or more counts. In nucleotides, the CDR3 is TGTGCCAGCAGCCAAAATCAGGGGAATTCACCCCTCCACTTT. The encoded protein is CASSQNQGNSPLHF. The V call is TRBV3-1, the J call TRBJ1-6; maybe TRBD1 (6 bases). This CDR3 has 14 amino acids. Trimming left V 2 bases short and J 7 bases short, with 9 bases between. Germline loops: CDR1 LGHDT, CDR2 YNNKEL (reference sequence).

Ten or more counts support this clonotype. The chain carries TRBV10-3 and TRBJ2-3; TRBD2 aligns across 9 bases. Germline V gene data show CDR1 as ENHRY and CDR2 as SYGVKD. With 3 bases clipped from V and 7 bases from J, the junction kept 14 bases outside the gene matches. The CDR3 is made up of 17 amino acids. CDR3 sequence: CAISDSEIAGVRNTQYF. The CDR3 nucleotides read TGTGCCATCAGTGATTCCGAAATAGCGGGAGTAAGGAATACGCAGTATTTT.

Many counts were recorded for this clonotype. The chain is built from TRBV5-6 and TRBJ2-1; D possibly matches TRBD1 or TRBD2 (5 bases each). CDR3 length: 16 residues. The V gene's germline CDR1 is SGHDT and CDR2 YYEEEE. Trimming pared 3 bases from V and 8 bases from J, leaving 21 bases between. The CDR3 coding sequence is TGTGCCAGCAGCTCGGCCACCGGGACCACCTTCTATGAGCAGTTCTTC. This translates into CASSSATGTTFYEQFF.

Ten or more counts support this clonotype. The V call is TRBV20-1, the J call TRBJ2-1; D is ambiguous. The CDR3 has 13 residues. CDR1 is DFQATT, CDR2 SNEGSKA, per germline (reference sequence). Trimming stripped 6 bases from V and 0 bases from J, with 9 bases between. CDR3 residues: CSARMSSYNEQFF. DNA of the CDR3: TGCAGTGCAAGGATGAGCTCCTACAATGAGCAGTTCTTC.

This clonotype was counted ten times or more. This chain links TRBV7-9 with TRBJ1-2, with 9 positions matching TRBD1. Germline V gives CDR1 SEHNR, CDR2 FQNEAQ (reference sequence). Trimming took 5 bases from V and 6 from J; bases not matched to a gene: 10. This CDR3 contains 15 residues. In DNA form, the CDR3 reads TGTGCCAGCAGCCCCCCGAGCAGGACAGGGGATGGCTACACCTTC. Protein product: CASSPPSRTGDGYTF.

This clonotype was counted a single time. DNA of the CDR3: TGTGCCAGCAGCTTTATTGAAAGCTCCTACAATGAGCAGTTCTTC. Translation: CASSFIESSYNEQFF. The genes are TRBV7-3 and TRBJ2-1; unclear D gene. Between the trimmed V and J ends, which lost 3 bases and 0 bases, there was a span of 9 bases. This CDR3 comprises 15 residues. Germline assignment: CDR1 SGHTA and CDR2 FQGTGA.

This clonotype was seen ten or more times. The gene calls are TRBV28 and TRBJ2-3; D is undetermined. There are 14 residues in the CDR3. V shed 5 bases and J shed 1 base, with 10 bases lying between them. The germline CDR1 and CDR2 sequences are MDHEN and SYDVKM. The CDR3 reads CASSTPHGTDTQYF. CDR3 DNA: TGTGCCAGCAGTACCCCCCACGGCACAGATACGCAGTATTTT.

This clonotype was counted many times. The chain joins TRBV2 to TRBJ1-4, with a tentative D call TRBD1 (5 bases). CDR1 and CDR2 (germline): SNHLY, FYNNEI. The CDR3 is 16 residues long. Trimming pared 9 bases from V and 7 bases from J, leaving 24 bases between. This chain's CDR3 is CASWASKWGSGEKLFF. The CDR3 DNA reads as TGTGCCAGTTGGGCCTCGAAGTGGGGGTCCGGTGAAAAACTGTTTTTT.

This clonotype was counted ten times or more. The chain uses TRBV27 and TRBJ1-1; a possible D gene is TRBD1 (5 bases). V lost 7 bases to trimming and J lost 8 bases, with 23 bases between them. Germline V gives CDR1 MNHEY, CDR2 SMNVEV (reference sequence). This CDR3 contains 15 residues. The CDR3 region is CASTDLLDSPDEAFF. The CDR3 DNA reads TGTGCCAGCACCGATCTATTAGACAGTCCGGACGAAGCTTTCTTT.

The sample holds many counts of this clonotype. V gene TRBV7-9 combines with J gene TRBJ1-1; no firm D call. Looked up from germline, CDR1 is SEHNR and CDR2 is FQNEAQ (reference sequence). The CDR3 is made up of 12 amino acids. The ends were cut back, 5 bases at V and 4 bases at J, with 8 bases in the middle. As DNA, the CDR3 is TGTGCCAGCAGCCCCTACTCCACTGAAGCTTTCTTT. This translates into CASSPYSTEAFF.

This clonotype has a count of ten or more. This chain connects TRBV25-1 to TRBJ2-7, with D possibly being TRBD1 (6 bases). CDR3 length: 14 residues. Per the germline V gene, CDR1 is MGHDK and CDR2 is SYGVNS. V was shortened by 1 base and J by 4 bases, with 11 bases between the two germline ends. CDR3 bases: TGTGCCAGCAGTGAATCCGGGACACCTTACGAGCAGTACTTC. Protein: CASSESGTPYEQYF.

The chain uses TRBV30 and TRBJ2-3; D gene unclear. Germline-derived CDR1 and CDR2 are GTSNPN and SVGIG (reference sequence). With 0 bases removed from V and 2 bases from J, the gap between germline ends came to 15 bases. This CDR3 is built from 16 residues. In DNA, the CDR3 is TGTGCCTGGAGTGTATCCTCCGGCCGCACCACAGATACGCAGTATTTT. Its translation is CAWSVSSGRTTDTQYF.

This clonotype was seen at least ten times. The chain combines TRBV20-1 with TRBJ2-3; 9 nucleotides match TRBD2. Germline V lookup: CDR1 DFQATT, CDR2 SNEGSKA (reference sequence). The trim removed 4 bases at V and 5 bases at J, leaving 7 bases unmatched. The CDR3 covers 14 residues. Written as DNA, the CDR3 is TGCAGTGCTACGGGGCCTAGCGGGATAGATACGCAGTATTTT. Amino acids: CSATGPSGIDTQYF.

Many counts were recorded for this clonotype. This chain joins TRBV21-1 and TRBJ2-7. TRBV21-1 is a known pseudogene. The CDR3 extends over 12 amino acids. This CDR3 reads CASSQGSGEQYV. The DNA for the CDR3 is TGTGCCAGCAGCCAAGGGTCGGGGGAGCAGTACGTC.

This clonotype was seen repeatedly, ten times or more. The CDR3: CASRDRGYETQYF. For the CDR3, the DNA is TGTGCCAGCCGGGACAGGGGGTATGAGACCCAGTACTTC. The J gene is TRBJ2-5, the V gene TRBV19; 11 bases agree with TRBD1. The CDR3 is 13 residues long. The germline V gene encodes CDR1 LNHDA and CDR2 SQIVND (reference sequence). Trimming removed 9 bases from V and 5 bases from J; junction bases left unmatched: 5.

This clonotype was found many times. The chain carries TRBV28 and TRBJ2-3; 9 nucleotides align to TRBD2. This CDR3 comprises 15 residues. Germline loops: CDR1 MDHEN, CDR2 SYDVKM. After removal of 5 bases from V and 3 bases from J, the junction contained 6 bases not matched to a gene. The CDR3 reads CASSILAGVTDTQYF. Written as DNA, the CDR3 is TGTGCCAGCAGTATCTTAGCGGGAGTAACAGATACGCAGTATTTT.

This clonotype was detected ten times or more. The rearrangement links TRBV3-1 to TRBJ2-3; 7 bases line up with TRBD1. The CDR3 has 15 amino acids. The trim removed 4 bases at V and 1 base at J, leaving 5 bases unmatched. Germline CDR1 is LGHDT and CDR2 is YNNKEL (reference sequence). The CDR3 region is CASSRQGAGTDTQYF. The CDR3 DNA sequence: TGTGCCAGCAGCCGACAGGGCGCGGGCACAGATACGCAGTATTTT.

This clonotype was seen at least ten times. The J gene is TRBJ2-1, the V gene TRBV7-2, with a possible D match to TRBD1 (5 bases). Germline V gene sequence: CDR1 SGHTA, CDR2 FQGNSA. The V end was cut by 5 bases, the J end by 0 bases, with 14 bases between. This CDR3 contains 16 residues. For the CDR3, the DNA is TGTGCCAGCAGCCCCGCCAGGGCAAGCTCCTACAATGAGCAGTTCTTC. It encodes CASSPARASSYNEQFF.